This passage covers 30 T cell receptor beta chains from one sample sequenced in a study of T cell clonotyping in hematopoietic cell transplantation. The data were produced by immunoSEQ multiplex PCR, yet TCRdb's version contains in-frame clones alone and is incomplete. This table has tens of thousands of clones, around 84% appearing once. Sample time point: recipient sample about 28 days before transplant, after cytoreduction. Sequences were derived from peripheral blood mononuclear cells, sampled before stem cell transplant. The source of these receptors is a man in his fifties or sixties with acute myeloid leukemia. Some clones in this sample may be carry-over from other donors' samples.

The gene calls are TRBV7-2 and TRBJ2-7, with D unclear. The CDR3 runs 16 residues. Deletions cut 1 base from V and 6 bases from J, with 19 bases between. The germline V gene has CDR1 SGHTA and CDR2 FQGNSA. CDR3 sequence reads: CASSLGPDLKLGEQYF. CDR3 DNA sequence: TGTGCCAGCAGCTTAGGTCCGGACCTAAAGTTGGGCGAGCAGTACTTC.

This clone was seen a few times. The chain recombines TRBV2 with TRBJ1-3; D uncertain. This CDR3 has 12 residues. V lost 7 bases, J lost 1 base, and 5 bases lay in between. Germline V lookup: CDR1 SNHLY, CDR2 FYNNEI. The DNA for the CDR3 is TGTGCCAGCACCCCATCTGGAAACACCATATATTTT. It encodes CASTPSGNTIYF.

CDR3 bases: TGCGCCAGCAGCTTGCGGGCAGATGGGACTCCTAACTATGGCTACACCTTC. Its translation: CASSLRADGTPNYGYTF. The J gene is TRBJ1-2, the V gene TRBV5-1; tentative D call: TRBD1 (5 bases). Trimming cost V 1 base and J 0 bases, with 16 bases left between them. Germline CDR1 and CDR2: SGHRS and YFSETQ. This CDR3 contains 17 residues. Filled out from reference TRBV5-1 and TRBJ1-2, the complete variable domain reads KAGVTQTPRYLIKTRGQQVTLSCSPISGHRSVSWYQQTPGQGLQFLFEYFSETQRNKGNFPGRFSGRQFSNSRSEMNVSTLELGDSALYLCASSLRADGTPNYGYTFGSGTRLTVV.

This clone was recorded once. The chain recombines TRBV7-2 with TRBJ2-7, with D possibly being TRBD2 (6 bases). Trimming pared 1 base from V and 0 bases from J, leaving 13 bases between. This CDR3 has 16 amino acids. In germline, CDR1 is SGHTA, CDR2 FQGNSA. In DNA form, the CDR3 reads TGTGCCAGCAGCTTAGTTTTGGGGGACTTCTCCTACGAGCAGTACTTC. It translates to CASSLVLGDFSYEQYF.

This chain uses TRBV7-9 with TRBJ1-2, with 11 nucleotides matching TRBD1. Losses at the gene ends were 4 bases for V and 7 bases for J; bases not matched to a gene: 5. The CDR3 is made up of 14 amino acids. Per the germline V gene, CDR1 is SEHNR and CDR2 is FQNEAQ (reference sequence). The CDR3 DNA reads TGTGCCAGCAGCTCCGGACAGGGGGCTGGTGGCTACACCTTC. Translated: CASSSGQGAGGYTF. Using reference TRBV7-9 and TRBJ1-2 for the parts outside the CDR3, the full variable domain is DTGVSQNPRHKITKRGQNVTFRCDPISEHNRLYWYRQTLGQGPEFLTYFQNEAQLEKSRLLSDRFSAERPKGSFSTLEIQRTEQGDSAMYLCASSSGQGAGGYTFGSGTRLTVV.

The chain carries TRBV2 and TRBJ1-1; the match to TRBD1 covers 8 bases. The CDR3 has 14 residues. V lost 4 bases and J lost 1; bases outside the gene matches: 2. Germline V gene lookup returns CDR1 SNHLY and CDR2 FYNNEI. CDR3 sequence: CASSGTGGNTEAFF. The CDR3 nucleotides read TGTGCCAGCAGTGGCACAGGGGGGAACACTGAAGCTTTCTTT.

This sequence joins TRBV27 and TRBJ2-3; 11 bases fit TRBD1. CDR1 and CDR2 from the germline V gene are MNHEY and SMNVEV (reference sequence). V was clipped by 6 bases and J by 9 bases; unmatched bases: 8. CDR3 length: 14 residues. CDR3 bases: TGTGCCAGCAGCGGGACAGGGGGGAAAGGGACGCAGTATTTT. This gives the protein CASSGTGGKGTQYF.

This rearrangement joins TRBV5-6 to TRBJ1-5; TRBD1 matches 9 bases. This CDR3 is 18 amino acids long. V was pared by 0 bases and J by 4 bases, with 11 bases of the junction left unmatched. Germline assignment: CDR1 SGHDT and CDR2 YYEEEE. In DNA form, the CDR3 reads TGTGCCAGCAGCTTGGGACAGGGGGTGAGATCCCCTAATCAGCCCCAGCATTTT. The encoded protein is CASSLGQGVRSPNQPQHF.

The gene calls are TRBV7-2 and TRBJ2-1; TRBD2 is a possible D gene (6 bases). The CDR3 is 14 amino acids. V gave up 5 bases and J gave up 7 bases, with 15 bases separating them. Germline CDR1 reads SGHTA; CDR2 reads FQGNSA. In DNA, the CDR3 is TGTGCCAGCAGCCAGCACGGGGGTTGGAATGAGCAGTTCTTC. Protein sequence: CASSQHGGWNEQFF. Using reference TRBV7-2 and TRBJ2-1 for the parts outside the CDR3, the full variable domain is GAGVSQSPSNKVTEKGKDVELRCDPISGHTALYWYRQSLGQGLEFLIYFQGNSAPDKSGLPSDRFSAERTGGSVSTLTIQRTQQEDSAVYLCASSQHGGWNEQFFGPGTRLTVL.

The chain uses TRBV6-1 and TRBJ2-7; D is unresolved. From germline, CDR1 is MNHNS and CDR2 SASEGT. CDR3 length: 11 amino acids. V was pared by 3 bases and J by 4 bases, with 4 bases between. The CDR3 sequence is CASSDLYEQYF. In DNA form, the CDR3 reads TGTGCCAGCAGTGATCTATACGAGCAGTACTTC.

V usage is TRBV29-1 and J usage is TRBJ2-1; TRBD1 matches 9 bases. V shed 3 bases and J 7 bases; nucleotides not matched to a gene: 7. The CDR3 loop spans 14 amino acids. Germline V gene data show CDR1 as SQVTM and CDR2 as ANQGSEA. The CDR3 coding sequence is TGCAGCGTTGACTTGGACAGGGGACCGAATGAGCAGTTCTTC. Protein product: CSVDLDRGPNEQFF.

This chain links TRBV7-2 with TRBJ2-1; 12 bases are a match to TRBD2. After removal of 5 bases from V and 7 bases from J, the junction contained 9 bases not matched to a gene. This CDR3 spans 16 amino acids. Germline V gene lookup returns CDR1 SGHTA and CDR2 FQGNSA. CDR3 residues: CASSPSSGGGGNEQFF. CDR3 bases: TGTGCCAGCAGCCCGTCTAGCGGGGGGGGCGGGAATGAGCAGTTCTTC.

The chain couples TRBV19 to TRBJ2-5, with D perhaps matching TRBD1 (5 bases). This CDR3 is built from 14 residues. Germline CDR1 is LNHDA and CDR2 is SQIVND (reference sequence). V lost 3 bases and J 5 bases, leaving 13 bases between the germline ends. The CDR3 protein is CASSIRRAKETQYF. Here the CDR3 DNA reads TGTGCCAGTAGTATCCGCAGGGCTAAGGAGACCCAGTACTTC.

The V call is TRBV15, the J call TRBJ1-2; unclear D gene. Germline loops: CDR1 LNHNV, CDR2 YYDKDF (reference sequence). The CDR3 has 13 amino acids. Trimming took 0 bases from V and 8 from J, leaving 10 bases between them. The CDR3 here is CATSRERAGGYTF. CDR3 DNA: TGTGCCACCAGCAGAGAGAGGGCCGGAGGCTACACCTTC.

This chain connects TRBV10-3 to TRBJ1-5, with a possible D match to TRBD1 (5 bases). The CDR3 covers 12 residues. Germline CDR1 is ENHRY and CDR2 is SYGVKD. This CDR3 is CATGPSNQPQHF. In DNA, the CDR3 is TGTGCGACGGGGCCCTCCAATCAGCCCCAGCATTTT.

This rearrangement joins TRBV2 to TRBJ1-3; TRBD1 matches at 7 bases. Germline V gives CDR1 SNHLY, CDR2 FYNNEI. CDR3 length equals 19 residues. Trimming cost V 5 bases and J 0 bases; bases outside gene matches: 16. The CDR3 DNA follows: TGTGCCAGCAGTTTTAACAGGGGACTAATACTACCCTCTGGAAACACCATATATTTT. Amino acid sequence: CASSFNRGLILPSGNTIYF.

V usage is TRBV29-1 and J usage is TRBJ1-2; D not resolved. Germline-derived CDR1 and CDR2 are SQVTM and ANQGSEA. V was cut by 1 base and J by 7 bases, with 4 bases left in between. CDR3 length equals 10 residues. The DNA of the CDR3 is TGCAGCGTTGAAGTAGGTGGCTACACCTTC. Translating gives CSVEVGGYTF.

The V and J genes are TRBV7-2 and TRBJ2-7; tentatively, D is TRBD1 (6 bases). CDR1 and CDR2 (germline): SGHTA, FQGNSA. The ends were cut back, 3 bases at V and 0 bases at J, with 12 bases in the middle. The CDR3 covers 15 residues. The CDR3 DNA follows: TGTGCCAGCAGCTTTGCCGGGACATCCTCCTACGAGCAGTACTTC. This sequence encodes CASSFAGTSSYEQYF.

The V gene is TRBV10-3, the J gene TRBJ2-7, with D tentatively TRBD1 (6 bases). The germline gives CDR1 ENHRY, CDR2 SYGVKD. The ends were cut back, 6 bases at V and 4 bases at J, with 7 bases in the middle. This CDR3 is 11 amino acids long. The CDR3 reads CAISTGYEQYF. The DNA of the CDR3 is TGTGCCATCAGCACAGGGTACGAGCAGTACTTC.

In this sample, this clone turned up once. The chain links TRBV11-3 to TRBJ2-7; D possibly corresponds to TRBD1 (5 bases). Trimming pared 3 bases from V and 2 bases from J, leaving 11 bases between. This CDR3 has 14 amino acids. Per the germline V gene, CDR1 is SGHNT and CDR2 is YENEEA. This CDR3 is CASSFSAGTYEQYF. The CDR3 DNA follows: TGTGCCAGCAGCTTCTCGGCAGGGACCTACGAGCAGTACTTC.

The V call is TRBV6-1, the J call TRBJ2-5; 10 bases are shared with TRBD2. The germline CDR1 and CDR2 sequences are MNHNS and SASEGT. V was clipped by 4 bases and J by 5 bases; unmatched bases: 4. This CDR3 contains 14 residues. This CDR3 is CASSGLAGGETQYF. In nucleotides, the CDR3 is TGTGCCAGCAGTGGACTAGCGGGTGGGGAGACCCAGTACTTC.

The chain has TRBV7-2 and TRBJ1-1; D is ambiguous. Trimming shortened V by 6 bases and J by 7 bases, and 15 bases separated the two germline ends. The CDR3 loop spans 13 amino acids. CDR1 SGHTA and CDR2 FQGNSA come from the germline V gene. CDR3 in amino acids: CASSLRVPHEAFF. The CDR3 DNA sequence: TGTGCCAGCAGTCTAAGAGTCCCCCATGAAGCTTTCTTT.

V gene TRBV6-6 combines with J gene TRBJ1-6; TRBD1 matches 7 bases. The trim removed 5 bases at V and 5 bases at J, leaving 6 bases unmatched. The CDR3 covers 15 residues. Germline V gene lookup returns CDR1 MNHNY and CDR2 SVGAGI (reference sequence). In DNA, the CDR3 is TGTGCCAGCAGTGCCCCCGGGACAGATAATTCACCCCTCCACTTT. It yields the protein CASSAPGTDNSPLHF.

V and J are TRBV6-1 and TRBJ1-5; 10 bases fit TRBD1. This CDR3 is 17 amino acids long. The trim removed 1 base at V and 5 bases at J, leaving 8 bases unmatched. The germline CDR1 and CDR2 sequences are MNHNS and SASEGT. This CDR3 is CASSEGQGAMGYQPQHF. The DNA for the CDR3 is TGTGCCAGCAGTGAAGGACAGGGGGCGATGGGTTATCAGCCCCAGCATTTT.

The genes are TRBV14 and TRBJ2-7; perhaps D is TRBD1 or TRBD2 (5 bases each). The germline V gene encodes CDR1 SGHDN and CDR2 FVKESK. CDR3 length equals 15 residues. V was trimmed by 3 bases and J by 5 bases, leaving 17 bases between them. In nucleotides, the CDR3 is TGTGCCAGCAGCCAGCAACTAGGGGTTTGGAACGAGCAGTACTTC. This translates into CASSQQLGVWNEQYF.

The J gene is TRBJ1-6, the V gene TRBV14; TRBD1 matches at 9 bases. V dropped 4 bases and J dropped 7; count of bases not matched to a gene: 5. The length of the CDR3 is 15 residues. Germline assignment: CDR1 SGHDN and CDR2 FVKESK. CDR3: CASSPTGTGNSPLHF. DNA of the CDR3: TGTGCCAGCAGCCCTACCGGGACAGGGAATTCACCCCTCCACTTT.

The V gene is TRBV19, the J gene TRBJ2-5, with 9 nucleotides matching TRBD2. The CDR3 totals 16 residues. CDR1 and CDR2 from the germline V gene are LNHDA and SQIVND (reference sequence). The junction had 5 bases not matched to a gene; V was cut back by 3 bases and J by 0 bases. The CDR3 DNA follows: TGTGCCAGTAGTATCCCGACTAGCGGTTACCAAGAGACCCAGTACTTC. This codes for CASSIPTSGYQETQYF. Complete variable domain (other parts from reference TRBV19 and TRBJ2-5): DGGITQSPKYLFRKEGQNVTLSCEQNLNHDAMYWYRQDPGQGLRLIYYSQIVNDFQKGDIAEGYSVSREKKESFPLTVTSAQKNPTAFYLCASSIPTSGYQETQYFGPGTRLLVL.

The genes are TRBV5-4 and TRBJ2-3, with D perhaps being TRBD1 or TRBD2 (5 bases each). Germline CDR1 and CDR2: SGHNT and YYREEE (reference sequence). This CDR3 is 13 amino acids long. The ends were cut back, 2 bases at V and 6 bases at J, with 10 bases in the middle. CDR3 DNA: TGTGCCAGCAGCTTAGCAGGGAGTGATACGCAGTATTTT. This sequence encodes CASSLAGSDTQYF.

The rearrangement links TRBV19 to TRBJ1-2; 8 nucleotides align to TRBD1. CDR3 size: 18 residues. Per the germline V gene, CDR1 is LNHDA and CDR2 is SQIVND (reference sequence). With V trimmed by 4 bases and J by 3 bases, 16 bases remained unmatched. CDR3 sequence (DNA): TGTGCCAGTAGTAGACCGTCGGCAGGGGGCGCGGAGCACTATGGCTACACCTTC. Translated: CASSRPSAGGAEHYGYTF.

V is TRBV11-2 and J is TRBJ1-4, with D uncertain. Trimming shortened V by 1 base and J by 10 bases, and 13 bases separated the two germline ends. Per germline, CDR1 SGHAT and CDR2 FQNNGV. This CDR3 contains 14 residues. The DNA for the CDR3 is TGTGCCAGCAGCTTAGTCGGGGATCCCGGAAAACTGTTTTTT. Amino acids: CASSLVGDPGKLFF.